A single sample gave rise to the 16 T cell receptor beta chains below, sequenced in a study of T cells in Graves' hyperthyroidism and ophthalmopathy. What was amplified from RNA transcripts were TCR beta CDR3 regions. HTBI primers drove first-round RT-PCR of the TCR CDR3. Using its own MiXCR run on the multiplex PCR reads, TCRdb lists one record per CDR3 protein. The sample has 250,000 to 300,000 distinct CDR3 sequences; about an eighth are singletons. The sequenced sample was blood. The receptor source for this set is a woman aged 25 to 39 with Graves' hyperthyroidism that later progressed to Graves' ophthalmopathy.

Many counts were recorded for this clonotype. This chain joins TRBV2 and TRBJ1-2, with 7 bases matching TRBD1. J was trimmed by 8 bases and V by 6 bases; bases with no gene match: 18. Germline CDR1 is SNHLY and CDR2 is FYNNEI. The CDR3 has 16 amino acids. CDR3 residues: CASSFAMKQGIWGYTF. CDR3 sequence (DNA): TGTGCCAGCAGCTTTGCTATGAAACAGGGGATATGGGGCTACACCTTC.

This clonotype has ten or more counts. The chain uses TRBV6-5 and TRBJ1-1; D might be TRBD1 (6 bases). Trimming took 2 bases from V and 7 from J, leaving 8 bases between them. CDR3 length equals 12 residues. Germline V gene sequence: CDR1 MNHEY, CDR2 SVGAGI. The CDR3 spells CASSYTGIEAFF. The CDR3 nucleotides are TGTGCCAGCAGTTACACAGGGATTGAAGCTTTCTTT.

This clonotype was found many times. CDR3 nucleotides: TGTGCCAGCTTTGCTAGCGGGCGCCTCCCCTCCTACGAGCAGTACTTC. It is translated as CASFASGRLPSYEQYF. The chain couples TRBV2 to TRBJ2-7; 8 bases are shared with TRBD2. Germline lookup yields CDR1 SNHLY and CDR2 FYNNEI. Losses at the gene ends were 8 bases for V and 0 bases for J; bases not matched to a gene: 12. This CDR3 has 16 residues.

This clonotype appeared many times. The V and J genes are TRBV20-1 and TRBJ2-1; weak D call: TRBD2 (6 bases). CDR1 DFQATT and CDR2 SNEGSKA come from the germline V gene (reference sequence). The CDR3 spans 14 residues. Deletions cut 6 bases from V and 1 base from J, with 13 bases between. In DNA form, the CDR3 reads TGCAGTGCCCTGGGCGGGGCTTCCTACAATGAGCAGTTCTTC. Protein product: CSALGGASYNEQFF.

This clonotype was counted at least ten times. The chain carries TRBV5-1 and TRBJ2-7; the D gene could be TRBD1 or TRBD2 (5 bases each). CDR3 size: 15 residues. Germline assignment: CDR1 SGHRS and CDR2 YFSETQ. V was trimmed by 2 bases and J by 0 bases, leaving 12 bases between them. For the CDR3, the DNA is TGCGCCAGCAGCTTTGGGACCCGGACCTCCTACGAGCAGTACTTC. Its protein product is CASSFGTRTSYEQYF.

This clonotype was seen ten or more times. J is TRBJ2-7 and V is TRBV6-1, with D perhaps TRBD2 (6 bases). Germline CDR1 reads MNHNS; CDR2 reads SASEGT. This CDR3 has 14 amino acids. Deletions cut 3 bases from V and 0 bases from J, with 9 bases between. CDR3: CASSDSGSSYEQYF. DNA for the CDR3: TGTGCCAGCAGTGACTCCGGGAGCTCCTACGAGCAGTACTTC.

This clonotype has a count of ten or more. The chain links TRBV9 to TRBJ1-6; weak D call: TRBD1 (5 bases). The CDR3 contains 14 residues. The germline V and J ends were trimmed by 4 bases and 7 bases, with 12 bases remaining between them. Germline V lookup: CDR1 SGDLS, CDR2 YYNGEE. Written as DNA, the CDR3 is TGTGCCAGCAGCCTGGGACCGGCGAATTCACCCCTCCACTTT. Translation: CASSLGPANSPLHF.

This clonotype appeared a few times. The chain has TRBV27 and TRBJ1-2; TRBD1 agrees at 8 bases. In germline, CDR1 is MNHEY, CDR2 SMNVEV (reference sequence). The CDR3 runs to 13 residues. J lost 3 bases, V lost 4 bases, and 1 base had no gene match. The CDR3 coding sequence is TGTGCCAGCAGTTCACAGGGGGACTATGGCTACACCTTC. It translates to CASSSQGDYGYTF.

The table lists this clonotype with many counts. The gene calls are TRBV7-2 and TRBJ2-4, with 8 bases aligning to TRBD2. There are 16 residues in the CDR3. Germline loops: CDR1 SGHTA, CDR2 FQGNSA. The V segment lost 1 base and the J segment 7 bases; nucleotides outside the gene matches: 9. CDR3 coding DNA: TGTGCCAGCAGCTTAGGGGCGGGGGGCGTCTTTAACATTCAGTACTTC. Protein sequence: CASSLGAGGVFNIQYF.

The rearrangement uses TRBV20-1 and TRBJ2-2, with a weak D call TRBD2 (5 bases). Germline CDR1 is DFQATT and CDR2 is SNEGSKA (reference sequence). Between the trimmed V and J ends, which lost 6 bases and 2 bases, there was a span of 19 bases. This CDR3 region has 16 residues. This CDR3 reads CSAPRVASPNTGELFF. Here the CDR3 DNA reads TGCAGTGCCCCACGGGTCGCTAGCCCAAACACCGGGGAGCTGTTTTTT.

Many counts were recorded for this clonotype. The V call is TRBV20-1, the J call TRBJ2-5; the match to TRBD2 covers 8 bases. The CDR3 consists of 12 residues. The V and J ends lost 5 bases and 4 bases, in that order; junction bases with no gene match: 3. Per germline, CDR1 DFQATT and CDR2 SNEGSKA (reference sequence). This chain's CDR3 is CSAPAGVETQYF. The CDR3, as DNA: TGCAGTGCTCCAGCGGGAGTAGAGACCCAGTACTTC.

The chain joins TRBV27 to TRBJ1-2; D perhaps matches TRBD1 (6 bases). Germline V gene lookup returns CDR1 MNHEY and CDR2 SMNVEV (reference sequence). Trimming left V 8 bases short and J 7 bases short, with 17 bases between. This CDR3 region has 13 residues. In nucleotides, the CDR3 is TGTGCCAGCGCGAGGGGGGGCGAGGGTGGCTACACCTTC. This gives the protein CASARGGEGGYTF.

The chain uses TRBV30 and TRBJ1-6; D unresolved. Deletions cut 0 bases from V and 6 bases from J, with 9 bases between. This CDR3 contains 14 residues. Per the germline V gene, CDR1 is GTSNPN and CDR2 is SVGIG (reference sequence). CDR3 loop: CAWSVGRINSPLHF. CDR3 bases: TGTGCCTGGAGTGTAGGGCGGATTAATTCACCCCTCCACTTT.

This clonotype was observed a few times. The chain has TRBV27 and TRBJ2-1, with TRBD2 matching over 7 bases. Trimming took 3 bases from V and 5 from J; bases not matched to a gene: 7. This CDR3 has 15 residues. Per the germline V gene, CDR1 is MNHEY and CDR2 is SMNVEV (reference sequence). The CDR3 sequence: CASSFGTTSHNEQFF. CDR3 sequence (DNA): TGTGCCAGCAGTTTCGGGACTACCTCTCACAATGAGCAGTTCTTC.

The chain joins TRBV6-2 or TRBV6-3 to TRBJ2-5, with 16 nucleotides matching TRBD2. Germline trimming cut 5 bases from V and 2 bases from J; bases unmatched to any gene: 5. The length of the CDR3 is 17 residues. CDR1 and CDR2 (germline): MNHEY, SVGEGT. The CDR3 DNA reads TGTGCCAGCAGTGGGACTAGCGGGAGGGCGAGACAAGAGACCCAGTACTTC. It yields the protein CASSGTSGRARQETQYF.

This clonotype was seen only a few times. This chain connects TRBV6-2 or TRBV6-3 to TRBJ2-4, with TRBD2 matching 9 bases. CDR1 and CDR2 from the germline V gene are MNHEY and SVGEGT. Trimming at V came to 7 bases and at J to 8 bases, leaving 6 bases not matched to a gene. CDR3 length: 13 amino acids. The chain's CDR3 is CASKGSGSYIQYF. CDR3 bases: TGTGCCAGCAAAGGTAGCGGGAGTTACATTCAGTACTTC.